Sequencing of this T cell receptor beta chain was carried out in a study of T cells in tuberculosis. On the study more broadly: CD1B tetramers identified T cells specific for mycobacterial lipid GMM.

Trimming cost V 4 bases and J 7 bases, with 13 bases left between them. The germline V gene encodes CDR1 SGHTA and CDR2 FQGTGA. CDR3 length: 13 residues. Tuberculin skin test and IGRA determined adolescents' latent tuberculosis status at entry. The method was immunoSEQ multiplex PCR; TCRdb's version includes in-frame clones alone and lacks a portion of them. In the table there are 23,000 or so clones, around 95% of which are singletons. Material: PBMCs. V usage is TRBV7-3 and J usage is TRBJ1-2; D possibly corresponds to TRBD1 (6 bases). This TCR was sampled from a donor aged 10-30 years with latent tuberculosis or without tuberculosis infection. CDR3 nucleotides: TGTGCCAGCAGCTCATCCAGGGGAACTGGCTACACCTTC. Its protein product is CASSSSRGTGYTF.